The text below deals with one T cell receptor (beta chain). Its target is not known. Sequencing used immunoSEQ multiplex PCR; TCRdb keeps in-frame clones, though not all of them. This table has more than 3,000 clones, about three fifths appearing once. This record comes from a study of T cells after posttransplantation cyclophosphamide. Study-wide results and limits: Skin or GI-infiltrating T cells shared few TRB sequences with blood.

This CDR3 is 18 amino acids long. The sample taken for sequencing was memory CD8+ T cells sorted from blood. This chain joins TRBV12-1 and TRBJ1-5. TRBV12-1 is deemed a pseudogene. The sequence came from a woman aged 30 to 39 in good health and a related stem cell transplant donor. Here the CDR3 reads CASSFGHSREGGNQPQHF. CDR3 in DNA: TGTGCCAGCAGCTTTGGGCACTCTCGGGAGGGTGGCAATCAGCCCCAGCATTTT.